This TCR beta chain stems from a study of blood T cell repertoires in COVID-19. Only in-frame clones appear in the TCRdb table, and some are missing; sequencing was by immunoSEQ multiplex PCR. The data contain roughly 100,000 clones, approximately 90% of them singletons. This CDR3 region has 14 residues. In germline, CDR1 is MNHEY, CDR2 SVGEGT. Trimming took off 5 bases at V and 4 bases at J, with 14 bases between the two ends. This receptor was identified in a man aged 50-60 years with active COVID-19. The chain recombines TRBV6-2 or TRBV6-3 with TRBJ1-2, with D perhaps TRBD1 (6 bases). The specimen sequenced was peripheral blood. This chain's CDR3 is CASSPAGTLYGYTF. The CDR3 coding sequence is TGTGCCAGCAGTCCGGCAGGGACACTCTATGGCTACACCTTC.